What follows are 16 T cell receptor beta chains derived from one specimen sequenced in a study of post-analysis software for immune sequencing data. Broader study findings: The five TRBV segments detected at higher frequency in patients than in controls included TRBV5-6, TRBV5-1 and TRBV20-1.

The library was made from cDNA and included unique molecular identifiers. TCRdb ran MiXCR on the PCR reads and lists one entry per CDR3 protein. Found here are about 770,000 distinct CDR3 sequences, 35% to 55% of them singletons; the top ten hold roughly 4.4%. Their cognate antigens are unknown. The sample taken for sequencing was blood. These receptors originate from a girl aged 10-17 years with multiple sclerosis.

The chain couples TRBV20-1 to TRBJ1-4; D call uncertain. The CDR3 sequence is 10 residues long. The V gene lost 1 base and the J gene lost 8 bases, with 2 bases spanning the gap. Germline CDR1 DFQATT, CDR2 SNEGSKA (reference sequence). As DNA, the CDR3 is TGCAGTGCTAGAGGGGAAAAACTGTTTTTT. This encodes CSARGEKLFF.

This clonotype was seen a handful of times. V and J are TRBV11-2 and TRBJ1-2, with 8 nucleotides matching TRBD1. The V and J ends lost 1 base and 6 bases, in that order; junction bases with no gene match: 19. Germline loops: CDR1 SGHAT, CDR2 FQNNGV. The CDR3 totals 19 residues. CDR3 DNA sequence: TGTGCCAGCAGCTTAGCACCAAGACTGGACAGGGCCACCCTCCATGGCTACACCTTC. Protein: CASSLAPRLDRATLHGYTF.

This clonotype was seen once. In DNA form, the CDR3 reads TGCAGCGTTGCACTAGCGGGATCCGGGGAGCTGTTTTTT. Its protein is CSVALAGSGELFF. V is TRBV29-1 and J is TRBJ2-2; TRBD2 agrees at 10 bases. The CDR3 loop spans 13 amino acids. Trimming cost V 4 bases and J 6 bases; bases outside gene matches: 2. Germline V gene sequence: CDR1 SQVTM, CDR2 ANQGSEA.

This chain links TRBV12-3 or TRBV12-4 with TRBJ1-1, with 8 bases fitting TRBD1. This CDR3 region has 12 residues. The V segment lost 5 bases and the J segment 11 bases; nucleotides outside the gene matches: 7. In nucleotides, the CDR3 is TGTGCCAGCAGTCCTACAGGGGGGATCGCTTTCTTT. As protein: CASSPTGGIAFF.

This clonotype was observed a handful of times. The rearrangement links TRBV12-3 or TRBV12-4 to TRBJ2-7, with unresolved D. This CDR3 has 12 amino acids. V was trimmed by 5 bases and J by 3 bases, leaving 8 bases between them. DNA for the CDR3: TGTGCCAGCAGTCTAGTTAACTACGAGCAGTACTTC. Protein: CASSLVNYEQYF.

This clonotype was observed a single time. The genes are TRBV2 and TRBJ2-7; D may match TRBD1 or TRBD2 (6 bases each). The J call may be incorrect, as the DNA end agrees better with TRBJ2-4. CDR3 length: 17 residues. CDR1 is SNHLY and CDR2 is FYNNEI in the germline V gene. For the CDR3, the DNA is TGTGCCAGCAGTGAAGTATTAAGGGGGAGGACCAAAAACATTCAGTACTTC. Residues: CASSEVLRGRTKNIQYF.

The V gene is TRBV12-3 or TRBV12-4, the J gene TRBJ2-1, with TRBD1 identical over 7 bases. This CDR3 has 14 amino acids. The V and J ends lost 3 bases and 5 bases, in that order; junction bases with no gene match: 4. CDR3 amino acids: CASSFPGQNNEQFF. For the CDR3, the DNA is TGTGCCAGCAGTTTTCCGGGACAGAACAATGAGCAGTTCTTC.

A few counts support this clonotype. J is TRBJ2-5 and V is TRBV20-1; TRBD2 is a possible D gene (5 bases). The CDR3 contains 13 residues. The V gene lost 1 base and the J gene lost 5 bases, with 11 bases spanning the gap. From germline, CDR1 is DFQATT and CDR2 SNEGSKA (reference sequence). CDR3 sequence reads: CSARVRGRETQYF. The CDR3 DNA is TGCAGTGCTAGAGTTCGGGGTAGGGAGACCCAGTACTTC.

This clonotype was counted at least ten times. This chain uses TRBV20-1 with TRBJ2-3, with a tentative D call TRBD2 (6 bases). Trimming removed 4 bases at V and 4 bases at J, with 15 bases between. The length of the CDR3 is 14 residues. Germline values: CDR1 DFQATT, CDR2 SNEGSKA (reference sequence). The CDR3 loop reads CSAKAGSYADTQYF. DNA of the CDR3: TGCAGTGCTAAGGCGGGAAGTTACGCAGATACGCAGTATTTT.

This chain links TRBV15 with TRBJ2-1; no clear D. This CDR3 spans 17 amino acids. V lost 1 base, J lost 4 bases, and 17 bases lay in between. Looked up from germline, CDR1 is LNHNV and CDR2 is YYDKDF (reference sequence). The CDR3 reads CATSRGVSPLPYNEQFF. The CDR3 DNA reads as TGTGCCACCAGCAGAGGGGTTTCCCCGCTCCCTTACAATGAGCAGTTCTTC.

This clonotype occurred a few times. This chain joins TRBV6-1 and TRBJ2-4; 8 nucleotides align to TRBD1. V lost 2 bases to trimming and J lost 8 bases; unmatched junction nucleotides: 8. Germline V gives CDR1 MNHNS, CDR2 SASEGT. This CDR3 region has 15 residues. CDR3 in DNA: TGTGCCAGCAGTGAAAGGGGACAGGTAGCGGACATTCAGTACTTC. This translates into CASSERGQVADIQYF.

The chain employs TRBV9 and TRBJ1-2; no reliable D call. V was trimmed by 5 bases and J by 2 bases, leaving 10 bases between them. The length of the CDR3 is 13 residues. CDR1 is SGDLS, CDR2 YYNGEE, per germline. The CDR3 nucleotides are TGTGCCAGCAGAGGAAGAACCAACTATGGCTACACCTTC. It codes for CASRGRTNYGYTF.

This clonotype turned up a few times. The CDR3 sequence: CSAPLADTDTQYF. CDR3 nucleotides: TGCAGTGCCCCACTAGCGGACACAGATACGCAGTATTTT. This chain joins TRBV20-1 and TRBJ2-3, with 8 nucleotides matching TRBD2. This CDR3 is built from 13 residues. Germline CDR1 DFQATT, CDR2 SNEGSKA (reference sequence). Trimming took 6 bases from V and 2 from J; bases not matched to a gene: 4.

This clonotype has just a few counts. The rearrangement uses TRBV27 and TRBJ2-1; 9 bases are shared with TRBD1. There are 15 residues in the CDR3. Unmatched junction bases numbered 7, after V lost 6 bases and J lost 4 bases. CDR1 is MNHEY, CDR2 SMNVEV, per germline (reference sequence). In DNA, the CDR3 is TGTGCCAGCAGGCCCCGGGACAGGGTTTACAATGAGCAGTTCTTC. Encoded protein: CASRPRDRVYNEQFF.

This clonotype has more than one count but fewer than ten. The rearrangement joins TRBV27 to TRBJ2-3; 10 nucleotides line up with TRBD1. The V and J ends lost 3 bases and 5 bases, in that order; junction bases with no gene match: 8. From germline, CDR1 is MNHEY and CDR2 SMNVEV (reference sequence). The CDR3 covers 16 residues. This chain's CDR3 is CASSFRPTGGKDTQYF. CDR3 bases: TGTGCCAGCAGTTTTCGTCCGACAGGGGGCAAAGATACGCAGTATTTT.

The CDR3 bases are TGTGCCAGCAGTCAGACAGGATTTAGTTCACCCCTCCACTTT. Translating gives CASSQTGFSSPLHF. The chain links TRBV25-1 to TRBJ1-6; weak D call: TRBD1 (6 bases). The germline V gene has CDR1 MGHDK and CDR2 SYGVNS. The CDR3 runs 14 residues. The V gene lost 5 bases and the J gene lost 9 bases, with 14 bases spanning the gap.